A single sample is the source of the 20 T cell receptor beta chains below, sequenced in a study of neurological immune-mediated disorders. TCRdb reanalysed the 5' RACE reads using MiXCR and keeps one entry per CDR3 protein. The data show approximately 46,000 distinct CDR3 sequences, around 2.9% seen once. Sequences were obtained from PBMCs. Every receptor here comes from a woman aged 50 to 60 with multiple sclerosis.

As regards this clonotype: Germline and junction disagree at one end, which may indicate a read error. The genes are TRBV6-1 and TRBJ1-5, with TRBD1 matching 7 bases. Germline V lookup: CDR1 MNHNS, CDR2 SASEGT. CDR3 length: 14 residues. The CDR3, as DNA: TGTGCCAGCAGACCCTGGACAGGAAGACAGCCCAAGCATTTT. This gives the protein CASRPWTGRQPKHF.

This clonotype has a count of ten or more. This chain uses TRBV10-3 with TRBJ2-5, with 7 bases that match TRBD1. Germline CDR1 is ENHRY and CDR2 is SYGVKD. CDR3 size: 13 residues. Trimming removed 7 bases from V and 3 bases from J; junction bases left unmatched: 5. This CDR3 reads CAINTDREETQYF. The CDR3 nucleotides are TGTGCCATCAATACAGACAGGGAAGAGACCCAGTACTTC.

This clonotype appeared many times. The chain uses TRBV10-3 and TRBJ1-5, with TRBD1 matching 11 bases. The junction had 7 bases not matched to a gene; V was cut back by 0 bases and J by 6 bases. Germline V CDR1 and CDR2: ENHRY, SYGVKD. The CDR3 is 17 amino acids. The CDR3 protein is CAISESSGTGGRQPQHF. The DNA for the CDR3 is TGTGCCATCAGTGAGTCATCCGGGACAGGGGGTCGTCAGCCCCAGCATTTT.

This clonotype was counted ten times or more. The CDR3 nucleotides read TGTGCCAGCAGCTTTGATAGGTTGGCCAATGAGCAGTTCTTC. Amino acids: CASSFDRLANEQFF. The genes are TRBV13 and TRBJ2-1; D uncertain. Germline V gives CDR1 PRHDT, CDR2 FYEKMQ (reference sequence). V was trimmed by 3 bases and J by 6 bases, leaving 12 bases between them. This CDR3 is 14 amino acids long.

This clonotype was counted many times. The chain joins TRBV20-1 to TRBJ2-2; 9 bases fit TRBD1. Losses at the gene ends were 3 bases for V and 7 bases for J; bases not matched to a gene: 6. CDR1 and CDR2 (germline): DFQATT, SNEGSKA (reference sequence). The CDR3 consists of 14 residues. The CDR3 region has the DNA TGCAGTGCTAGGTCCGGGACAGGGATCGGGGAGCTGTTTTTT. Encoded protein: CSARSGTGIGELFF.

This clonotype was seen ten or more times. V is TRBV12-3 or TRBV12-4 and J is TRBJ2-1; TRBD2 matches 8 bases. The V gene end was trimmed by 5 bases and the J gene end by 5 bases; junction bases not matched to a gene: 5. This CDR3 is built from 14 residues. The CDR3 nucleotides read TGTGCCAGCAGTCCCGGGGGGGCCGACAATGAGCAGTTCTTC. This codes for CASSPGGADNEQFF.

This clonotype occurred many times. This rearrangement joins TRBV20-1 to TRBJ2-1; 11 nucleotides align to TRBD1. Germline assignment: CDR1 DFQATT and CDR2 SNEGSKA (reference sequence). The CDR3 totals 16 residues. Unmatched junction bases numbered 7, after V lost 0 bases and J lost 6 bases. CDR3 in amino acids: CSARDRRTGGFNEQFF. CDR3 bases: TGCAGTGCTAGAGATCGGAGGACAGGGGGCTTCAATGAGCAGTTCTTC.

As for this clonotype: A much more abundant neighbour one base away suggests this may be a read error. The chain joins TRBV5-1 to TRBJ2-5; 9 bases are shared with TRBD1. V shed 5 bases and J 7 bases; nucleotides not matched to a gene: 9. Germline-derived CDR1 and CDR2 are SGHRS and YFSETQ. The CDR3 has 14 residues. CDR3 protein: CASRTTGGIGTQYF. The CDR3, as DNA: TGCGCCAGCAGGACGACAGGGGGAATAGGGACCCAGTACTTC.

This clonotype appeared many times. The chain combines TRBV4-1 with TRBJ1-5; perhaps TRBD1 as D (5 bases). This CDR3 has 15 amino acids. V was pared by 1 base and J by 6 bases, with 13 bases between. CDR1 and CDR2 from the germline V gene are MGHRA and YSYEKL. The CDR3 reads CASSQARGPGQPQHF. The CDR3 DNA reads TGCGCCAGCAGCCAAGCAAGGGGTCCGGGTCAGCCCCAGCATTTT.

This clonotype was counted at least ten times. J is TRBJ2-1 and V is TRBV6-5; TRBD2 matches at 9 bases. Unmatched junction bases numbered 9, after V lost 5 bases and J lost 7 bases. The CDR3 totals 15 residues. CDR1 is MNHEY and CDR2 is SVGAGI in the germline V gene. The CDR3 loop is CASSPTSGKVNEQFF. Written as DNA, the CDR3 is TGTGCCAGCAGTCCGACTAGCGGAAAGGTTAATGAGCAGTTCTTC.

Many counts were recorded for this clonotype. The genes are TRBV7-2 and TRBJ2-5; D perhaps matches TRBD1 (8 bases). This CDR3 is built from 15 residues. Per the germline V gene, CDR1 is SGHTA and CDR2 is FQGNSA. Trimming removed 5 bases at V and 5 bases at J, with 18 bases between. The CDR3 region is CASSDQQGGGETQYF. In DNA, the CDR3 is TGTGCCAGCAGCGATCAACAGGGGGGGGGCGAGACCCAGTACTTC.

The sample holds many counts of this clonotype. The chain carries TRBV6-5 and TRBJ1-2; 7 bases fit TRBD1. Germline lookup yields CDR1 MNHEY and CDR2 SVGAGI. With 6 bases clipped from V and 0 bases from J, the junction kept 10 bases outside the gene matches. There are 16 residues in the CDR3. CDR3: CASREARGGANYGYTF. The DNA of the CDR3 is TGTGCCAGCAGGGAGGCCAGGGGGGGAGCTAACTATGGCTACACCTTC.

This clonotype was seen many times. The CDR3 nucleotides read TGTGCCAGCAGCTTAGCCTTTGGGTCTTACAATGAGCAGTTCTTC. Protein: CASSLAFGSYNEQFF. The gene calls are TRBV7-2 and TRBJ2-1; D uncertain. The CDR3 totals 15 residues. The V end was cut by 0 bases, the J end by 4 bases, with 10 bases between. CDR1 is SGHTA and CDR2 is FQGNSA in the germline V gene. The entire variable domain, with the rest obtained from reference TRBV7-2 and TRBJ2-1, is as follows: GAGVSQSPSNKVTEKGKDVELRCDPISGHTALYWYRQSLGQGLEFLIYFQGNSAPDKSGLPSDRFSAERTGGSVSTLTIQRTQQEDSAVYLCASSLAFGSYNEQFFGPGTRLTVL.

The sample holds many counts of this clonotype. V gene TRBV27 combines with J gene TRBJ2-2; TRBD2 matches 9 bases. CDR3 length: 16 residues. The germline V gene encodes CDR1 MNHEY and CDR2 SMNVEV (reference sequence). The J segment lost 6 bases and the V segment lost 6 bases, leaving 11 bases of the junction unmatched. The CDR3 is CASSHPMGLAPGELFF. CDR3 nucleotides: TGTGCCAGCAGCCATCCCATGGGACTAGCACCCGGGGAGCTGTTTTTT.

Many counts were recorded for this clonotype. The chain links TRBV6-5 to TRBJ2-7; 12 bases align to TRBD2. CDR1 MNHEY and CDR2 SVGAGI come from the germline V gene. The CDR3 extends over 15 amino acids. V shed 5 bases, J shed 2 bases, and the junction held 4 bases outside the gene matches. Written as DNA, the CDR3 is TGTGCCAGCAGTCGGACTAGCGGGAATACCTACGAGCAGTACTTC. Its protein is CASSRTSGNTYEQYF.

Sample share makes this clonotype large. This chain connects TRBV7-6 to TRBJ2-7; D might be TRBD1 (5 bases). Looked up from germline, CDR1 is SGHVS and CDR2 is FNYEAQ. V lost 7 bases, J lost 2 bases, and 15 bases lay in between. The CDR3 runs to 14 residues. The CDR3 sequence: CASTKGRGTYEQYF. In DNA form, the CDR3 reads TGTGCCAGCACCAAGGGTAGGGGAACCTACGAGCAGTACTTC.

This clonotype has at least ten counts. The V gene is TRBV6-6, the J gene TRBJ1-6; a weak D match, TRBD1 (5 bases). The CDR3 contains 14 residues. CDR1 MNHNY and CDR2 SVGAGI come from the germline V gene (reference sequence). V lost 4 bases and J lost 7, with 11 bases in between. Written as DNA, the CDR3 is TGTGCCAGCAGTTCGGGACGGGGAAATTCACCCCTCCACTTT. It is translated as CASSSGRGNSPLHF.

Ten or more counts support this clonotype. The chain uses TRBV12-3 or TRBV12-4 and TRBJ2-7; TRBD1 matches 9 bases. The length of the CDR3 is 14 residues. V lost 6 bases and J lost 4; bases outside the gene matches: 7. The CDR3 spells CASRSSGTGYEQYF. The CDR3 nucleotides read TGTGCCAGCAGGTCTTCCGGGACAGGGTACGAGCAGTACTTC.

Ten or more counts support this clonotype. The CDR3 region is CASSLTGEAETQYF. The CDR3 nucleotides read TGTGCCAGCAGCCTTACAGGGGAGGCAGAGACCCAGTACTTC. This chain uses TRBV6-5 with TRBJ2-5; possibly TRBD1 for D (7 bases). The germline CDR1 and CDR2 sequences are MNHEY and SVGAGI. The CDR3 totals 14 residues. Trimming took 6 bases from V and 4 from J, leaving 15 bases between them.

This clonotype was picked up many times. The rearrangement uses TRBV12-3 or TRBV12-4 and TRBJ2-3, with 10 bases matching TRBD1. The V segment lost 6 bases and the J segment 5 bases; nucleotides outside the gene matches: 8. The CDR3 spans 15 residues. CDR3 coding DNA: TGTGCCAGCAGCGACGCCGACAGGGGGCAAGATACGCAGTATTTT. Translating it yields CASSDADRGQDTQYF.